Reported below is one T cell receptor (beta chain). Germline CDR1 and CDR2: MNHEY and SVGAGI. The V end was cut by 6 bases, the J end by 11 bases, with 19 bases between. The CDR3 runs 13 residues. Study processing details: Amplified reference gene primers provided the basis for estimating nucleated cell counts. TCRdb keeps only in-frame clones here, not all; method: immunoSEQ multiplex PCR. That table furnishes V, J and clone size, whereas the DNA furnished D and trimming. This table has 200,000 to 300,000 clones, more than 80% appearing once. This record comes from a study of blood T cell repertoires in COVID-19.

This clonotype originated in a human donor in a cohort sampled during active COVID-19. The chain joins TRBV6-5 to TRBJ1-1; maybe TRBD1 (6 bases). The sample taken for sequencing was peripheral blood. CDR3 in DNA: TGTGCCAGCAGCCCCGGACAGCTTATGGGGGCTTTCTTT. Translated: CASSPGQLMGAFF.